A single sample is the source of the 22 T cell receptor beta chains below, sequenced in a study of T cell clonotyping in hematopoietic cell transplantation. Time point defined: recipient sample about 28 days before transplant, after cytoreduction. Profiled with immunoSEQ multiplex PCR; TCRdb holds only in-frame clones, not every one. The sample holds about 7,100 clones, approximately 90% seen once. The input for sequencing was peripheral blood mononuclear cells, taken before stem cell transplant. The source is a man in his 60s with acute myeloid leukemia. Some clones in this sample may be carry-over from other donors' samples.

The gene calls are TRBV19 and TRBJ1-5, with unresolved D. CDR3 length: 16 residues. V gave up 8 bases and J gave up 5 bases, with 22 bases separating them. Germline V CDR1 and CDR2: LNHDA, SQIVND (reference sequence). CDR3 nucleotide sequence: TGTGCCAGTTCCCCGTACGCTGCGGGCTATGATCAGCCCCAGCATTTT. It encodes CASSPYAAGYDQPQHF.

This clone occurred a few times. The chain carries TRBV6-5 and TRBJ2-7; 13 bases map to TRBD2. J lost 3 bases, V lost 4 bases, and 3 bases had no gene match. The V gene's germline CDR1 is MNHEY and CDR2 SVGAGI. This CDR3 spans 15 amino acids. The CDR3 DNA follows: TGTGCCAGCAGTTCATGGACTAGCGGGAGCTACGAGCAGTACTTC. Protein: CASSSWTSGSYEQYF.

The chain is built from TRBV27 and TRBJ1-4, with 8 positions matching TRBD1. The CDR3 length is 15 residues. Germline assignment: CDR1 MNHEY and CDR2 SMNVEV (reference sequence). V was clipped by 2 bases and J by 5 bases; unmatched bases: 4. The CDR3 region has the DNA TGTGCCAGCAGTTTAAGACAGGGGTTAAATGAAAAACTGTTTTTT. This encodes CASSLRQGLNEKLFF.

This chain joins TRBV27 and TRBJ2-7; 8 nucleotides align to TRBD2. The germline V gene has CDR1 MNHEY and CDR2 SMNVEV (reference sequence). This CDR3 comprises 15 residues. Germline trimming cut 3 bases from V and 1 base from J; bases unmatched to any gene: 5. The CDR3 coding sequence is TGTGCCAGCAGTTTTGGGCGGGGGGCTTCCTACGAGCAGTACTTC. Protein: CASSFGRGASYEQYF.

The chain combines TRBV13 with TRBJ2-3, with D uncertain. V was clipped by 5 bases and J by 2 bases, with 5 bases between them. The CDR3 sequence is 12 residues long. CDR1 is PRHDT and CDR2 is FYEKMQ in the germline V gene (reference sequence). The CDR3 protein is CASSPYTDTQYF. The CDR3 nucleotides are TGTGCCAGCAGCCCATACACAGATACGCAGTATTTT.

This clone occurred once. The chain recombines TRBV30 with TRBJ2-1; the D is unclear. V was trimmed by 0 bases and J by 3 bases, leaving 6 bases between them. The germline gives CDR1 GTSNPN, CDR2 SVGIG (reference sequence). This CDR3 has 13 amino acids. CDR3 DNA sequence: TGTGCCTGGAGTGTAATGGTCTACAATGAGCAGTTCTTC. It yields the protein CAWSVMVYNEQFF.

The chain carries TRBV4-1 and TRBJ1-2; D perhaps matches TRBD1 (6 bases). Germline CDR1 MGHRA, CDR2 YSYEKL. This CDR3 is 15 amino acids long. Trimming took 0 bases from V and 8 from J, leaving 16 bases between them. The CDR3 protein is CASSQDRAGEYGYTF. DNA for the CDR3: TGCGCCAGCAGCCAAGATAGGGCAGGGGAGTACGGCTACACCTTC.

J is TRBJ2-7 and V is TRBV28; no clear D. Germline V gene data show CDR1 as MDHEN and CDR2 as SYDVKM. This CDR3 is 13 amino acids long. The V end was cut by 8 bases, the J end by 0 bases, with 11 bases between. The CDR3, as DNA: TGTGCCAGCCGAGGCATGGGCTCCTACGAGCAGTACTTC. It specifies CASRGMGSYEQYF.

CDR3 protein: CAVAGAAYNEQFF. The CDR3 nucleotides read TGTGCTGTCGCAGGGGCGGCCTACAATGAGCAGTTCTTC. The genes are TRBV30 and TRBJ2-1; D might be TRBD1 (6 bases). This CDR3 is built from 13 residues. Germline assignment: CDR1 GTSNPN and CDR2 SVGIG (reference sequence).

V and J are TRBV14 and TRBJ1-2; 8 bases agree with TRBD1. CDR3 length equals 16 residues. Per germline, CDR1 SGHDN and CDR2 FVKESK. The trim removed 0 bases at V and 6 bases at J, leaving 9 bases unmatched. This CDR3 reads CASSQDSRTGRNGYTF. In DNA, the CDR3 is TGTGCCAGCAGCCAAGATTCTAGGACAGGGCGGAATGGCTACACCTTC.

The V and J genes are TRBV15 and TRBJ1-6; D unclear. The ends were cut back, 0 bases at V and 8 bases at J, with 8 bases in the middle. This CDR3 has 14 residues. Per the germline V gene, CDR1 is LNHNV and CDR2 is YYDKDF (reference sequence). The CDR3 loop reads CATSRDGLDSPLHF. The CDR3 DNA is TGTGCCACCAGCAGAGATGGACTGGATTCACCCCTCCACTTT.

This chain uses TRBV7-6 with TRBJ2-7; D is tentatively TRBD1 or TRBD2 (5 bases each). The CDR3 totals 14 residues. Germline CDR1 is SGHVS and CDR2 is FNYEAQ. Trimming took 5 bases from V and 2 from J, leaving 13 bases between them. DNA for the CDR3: TGTGCCAGCAGCCCAGGTGGGGGAGCCTACGAGCAGTACTTC. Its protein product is CASSPGGGAYEQYF.

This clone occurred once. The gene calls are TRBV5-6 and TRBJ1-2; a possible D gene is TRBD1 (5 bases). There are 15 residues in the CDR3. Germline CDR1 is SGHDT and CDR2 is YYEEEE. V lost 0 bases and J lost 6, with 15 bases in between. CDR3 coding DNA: TGTGCCAGCAGCTTGGTGTCGGGGGGTTGGAATGGCTACACCTTC. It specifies CASSLVSGGWNGYTF.

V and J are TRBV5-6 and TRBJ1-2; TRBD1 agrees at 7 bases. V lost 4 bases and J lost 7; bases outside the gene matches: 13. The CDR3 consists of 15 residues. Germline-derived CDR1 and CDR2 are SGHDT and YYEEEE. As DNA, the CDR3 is TGTGCCAGCAGCGGGACGACAGGGCTTAGTGTTGGCTACACCTTC. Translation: CASSGTTGLSVGYTF. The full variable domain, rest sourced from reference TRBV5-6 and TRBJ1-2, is DAGVTQSPTHLIKTRGQQVTLRCSPKSGHDTVSWYQQALGQGPQFIFQYYEEEERQRGNFPDRFSGHQFPNYSSELNVNALLLGDSALYLCASSGTTGLSVGYTFGSGTRLTVV.

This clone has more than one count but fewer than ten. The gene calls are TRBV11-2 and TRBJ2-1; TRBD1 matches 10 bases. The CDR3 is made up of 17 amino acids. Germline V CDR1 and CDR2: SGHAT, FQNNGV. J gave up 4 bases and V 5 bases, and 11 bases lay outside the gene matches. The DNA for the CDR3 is TGTGCCAGCAGCGGGCCCACCGGGACAGGGGAATACAATGAGCAGTTCTTC. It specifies CASSGPTGTGEYNEQFF.

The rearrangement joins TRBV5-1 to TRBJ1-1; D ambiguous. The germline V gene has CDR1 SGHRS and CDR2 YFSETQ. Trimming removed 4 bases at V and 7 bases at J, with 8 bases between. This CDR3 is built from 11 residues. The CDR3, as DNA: TGCGCCAGCAGCGCGGGTTTTGAAGCTTTCTTT. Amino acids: CASSAGFEAFF.

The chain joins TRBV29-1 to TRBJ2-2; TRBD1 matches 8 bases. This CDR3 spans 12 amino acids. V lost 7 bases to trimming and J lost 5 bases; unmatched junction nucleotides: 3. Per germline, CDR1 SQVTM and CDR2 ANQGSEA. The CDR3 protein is CSARQGTGELFF. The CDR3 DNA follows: TGCAGCGCCAGACAGGGGACCGGGGAGCTGTTTTTT.

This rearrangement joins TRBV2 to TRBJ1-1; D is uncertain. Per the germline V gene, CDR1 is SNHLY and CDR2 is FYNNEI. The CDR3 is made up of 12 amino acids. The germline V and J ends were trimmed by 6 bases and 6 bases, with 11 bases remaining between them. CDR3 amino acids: CASRPLNSEAFF. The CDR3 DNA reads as TGTGCCAGCAGGCCCCTGAATTCTGAAGCTTTCTTT.

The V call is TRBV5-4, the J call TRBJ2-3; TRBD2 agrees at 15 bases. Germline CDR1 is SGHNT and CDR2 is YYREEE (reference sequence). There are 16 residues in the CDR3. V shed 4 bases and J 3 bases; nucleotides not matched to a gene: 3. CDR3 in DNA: TGTGCCAGCAGCCCGGGACTAGCGGGGGGTACAGATACGCAGTATTTT. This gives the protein CASSPGLAGGTDTQYF.

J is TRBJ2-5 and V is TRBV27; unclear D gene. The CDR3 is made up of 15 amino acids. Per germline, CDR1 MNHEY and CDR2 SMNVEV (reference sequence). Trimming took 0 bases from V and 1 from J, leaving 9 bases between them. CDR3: CASSLSSGSQETQYF. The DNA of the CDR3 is TGTGCCAGCAGTTTATCCTCGGGCAGCCAAGAGACCCAGTACTTC.

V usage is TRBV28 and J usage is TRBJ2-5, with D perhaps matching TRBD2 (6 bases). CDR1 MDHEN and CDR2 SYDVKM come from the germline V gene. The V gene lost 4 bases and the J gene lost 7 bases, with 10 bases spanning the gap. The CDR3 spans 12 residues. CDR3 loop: CASSSGVVTQYF. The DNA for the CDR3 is TGTGCCAGCAGTTCGGGGGTTGTGACCCAGTACTTC.

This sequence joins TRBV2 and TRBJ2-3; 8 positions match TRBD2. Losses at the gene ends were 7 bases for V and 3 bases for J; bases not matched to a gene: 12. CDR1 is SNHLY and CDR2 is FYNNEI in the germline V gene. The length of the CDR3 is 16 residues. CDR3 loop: CASILPGGERTDTQYF. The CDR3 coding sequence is TGTGCCAGCATCCTCCCCGGGGGGGAGAGGACAGATACGCAGTATTTT.